This TCR beta chain came from a study of blood T cell repertoires in COVID-19. Across the whole study: The United States, Italy and Spain provided the acute and convalescent COVID-19 samples. Sources were T cells, B-cell-depleted T cells, or PBMCs; the material itself was cDNA or gDNA.

This CDR3 has 18 amino acids. The germline gives CDR1 MGHRA, CDR2 YSYEKL. V lost 10 bases and J lost 2, with 29 bases in between. Study processing details: The assay estimated nucleated cells by amplifying reference gene primers. Clones were read by immunoSEQ multiplex PCR, and TCRdb kept only the in-frame ones, dropping some. That table supplies the V and J calls and clone size; D and trimming were determined from the DNA. The sample yields about 83,000 clones, around 87% seen once. This clone was picked up one time. The source material was peripheral blood. The rearrangement links TRBV4-1 to TRBJ1-1; D perhaps matches TRBD1 (6 bases). This clonotype originated in an elderly man with active or convalescent COVID-19. DNA of the CDR3: TGCGCCAACCACAGCCAAGTGGAAGCAGGGGCGCGCAACACTGAAGCTTTCTTT. Protein: CANHSQVEAGARNTEAFF.